These 16 T cell receptor beta chains were sequenced from one sample in a study of siplizumab effects on memory and regulatory T cells. Using immunoSEQ multiplex PCR, the repertoire was profiled, and TCRdb retains in-frame clones only, with some absent. The table shows around 65,000 clones, with around 79% occurring only once. Sequenced material: memory CD4+ T cells sorted from blood. These receptors came from a human donor in good health.

J is TRBJ1-1 and V is TRBV12-5, with D unclear. Germline V gene data show CDR1 as LGHNT and CDR2 as FRNRAP. There are 14 residues in the CDR3. V lost 8 bases and J 5 bases, leaving 18 bases between the germline ends. The DNA for the CDR3 is TGTGCTAGTTCCGTCGGGCGGATAGGGACTGAAGCTTTCTTT. Protein sequence: CASSVGRIGTEAFF.

The gene calls are TRBV27 and TRBJ2-7; D is undetermined. Trimming removed 3 bases at V and 4 bases at J, with 10 bases between. Germline CDR1 MNHEY, CDR2 SMNVEV (reference sequence). The CDR3 is 13 residues long. This chain's CDR3 is CASSLVLGYEQYF. CDR3 coding DNA: TGTGCCAGCAGTTTGGTTTTGGGTTACGAGCAGTACTTC.

This chain connects TRBV7-2 to TRBJ1-4; a possible D gene is TRBD1 (5 bases). CDR3 length: 14 residues. V lost 5 bases to trimming and J lost 7 bases, with 14 bases between them. Germline lookup yields CDR1 SGHTA and CDR2 FQGNSA. CDR3 DNA sequence: TGTGCCAGCAGCCGACAACAGGTCGGTGAAAAACTGTTTTTT. It yields the protein CASSRQQVGEKLFF.

The J gene is TRBJ2-3, the V gene TRBV18; TRBD2 agrees at 10 bases. This CDR3 spans 17 amino acids. Losses at the gene ends were 3 bases for V and 3 bases for J; bases not matched to a gene: 9. The germline V gene has CDR1 KGHSH and CDR2 LQKENI. CDR3 protein: CASSPSSGGAGTDTQYF. As DNA, the CDR3 is TGTGCCAGCTCACCGTCAAGCGGGGGGGCCGGTACAGATACGCAGTATTTT.

The chain is built from TRBV19 and TRBJ2-5; 8 bases map to TRBD2. Germline V CDR1 and CDR2: LNHDA, SQIVND (reference sequence). The CDR3 loop spans 12 amino acids. V lost 4 bases and J lost 5; bases outside the gene matches: 0. The CDR3 loop reads CASSSGRETQYF. The CDR3 DNA reads as TGTGCCAGTAGTAGCGGGAGGGAGACCCAGTACTTC.

The chain has TRBV28 and TRBJ1-5; 9 positions match TRBD1. The CDR3 consists of 15 residues. The V segment lost 2 bases and the J segment 2 bases; nucleotides outside the gene matches: 1. CDR1 is MDHEN, CDR2 SYDVKM, per germline. The chain's CDR3 is CASSLGDRGNQPQHF. The DNA of the CDR3 is TGTGCCAGCAGTTTAGGGGACAGGGGCAATCAGCCCCAGCATTTT.

The gene calls are TRBV9 and TRBJ2-3; TRBD1 agrees at 10 bases. The germline CDR1 and CDR2 sequences are SGDLS and YYNGEE. The CDR3 sequence is 15 residues long. Trimming cost V 3 bases and J 4 bases; bases outside gene matches: 5. For the CDR3, the DNA is TGTGCCAGCAGCGGACAGGGGGCGAGGGCAGATACGCAGTATTTT. As protein: CASSGQGARADTQYF.

The genes are TRBV5-4 and TRBJ1-1; D call uncertain. Germline lookup yields CDR1 SGHNT and CDR2 YYREEE (reference sequence). Trimming shortened V by 1 base and J by 0 bases, and 7 bases separated the two germline ends. CDR3 length: 14 amino acids. CDR3 nucleotide sequence: TGTGCCAGCAGCTTGATGGGGATGAACACTGAAGCTTTCTTT. It translates to CASSLMGMNTEAFF.

The chain employs TRBV18 and TRBJ2-7; TRBD1 aligns across 10 bases. Trimming took 0 bases from V and 2 from J; bases not matched to a gene: 4. This CDR3 spans 16 amino acids. Per the germline V gene, CDR1 is KGHSH and CDR2 is LQKENI. CDR3 region: CASSPPSGQGAYEQYF. The CDR3 nucleotides are TGTGCCAGCTCACCACCCTCCGGACAGGGGGCCTACGAGCAGTACTTC.

The chain employs TRBV12-5 and TRBJ1-1, with a tentative D call TRBD1 (5 bases). Per germline, CDR1 LGHNT and CDR2 FRNRAP. Trimming took off 3 bases at V and 1 base at J, with 18 bases between the two ends. The CDR3 sequence is 17 residues long. The CDR3 spells CASGFWTGGGSNTEAFF. The CDR3, as DNA: TGTGCTAGTGGTTTCTGGACCGGCGGGGGATCGAACACTGAAGCTTTCTTT.

This sequence joins TRBV2 and TRBJ1-6; TRBD1 agrees at 7 bases. The germline CDR1 and CDR2 sequences are SNHLY and FYNNEI. With V trimmed by 6 bases and J by 7 bases, 6 bases remained unmatched. The CDR3 is 14 amino acids. The DNA for the CDR3 is TGTGCCAGCAGACCGGGACAGCCCAATTCACCCCTCCACTTT. This gives the protein CASRPGQPNSPLHF.

The chain uses TRBV9 and TRBJ2-3; no reliable D call. The V gene's germline CDR1 is SGDLS and CDR2 YYNGEE. This CDR3 is 15 amino acids long. Trimming shortened V by 1 base and J by 2 bases, and 11 bases separated the two germline ends. As DNA, the CDR3 is TGTGCCAGCAGCGTACTCGGCTACACCACAGATACGCAGTATTTT. Translating it yields CASSVLGYTTDTQYF.

The chain recombines TRBV5-6 with TRBJ2-5, with D tentatively TRBD1 (5 bases). V shed 5 bases and J shed 4 bases, with 18 bases lying between them. This CDR3 is 15 amino acids long. Looked up from germline, CDR1 is SGHDT and CDR2 is YYEEEE. The CDR3 DNA sequence: TGTGCCAGCAGGATTTTGAGGTGGGGCCGAGAGACCCAGTACTTC. This sequence encodes CASRILRWGRETQYF.

V usage is TRBV6-5 and J usage is TRBJ1-2; 8 positions match TRBD1. CDR1 is MNHEY, CDR2 SVGAGI, per germline. The CDR3 is made up of 13 amino acids. Unmatched junction bases numbered 10, after V lost 8 bases and J lost 8 bases. The CDR3, as DNA: TGTGCCAGCTCCTTGGACAGGGTACGCGGCTACACCTTC. Translated, it gives CASSLDRVRGYTF.

In the case of this clone: At one end the junction does not follow the germline gene, possibly because of a read error. The same CDR3 can be traced to other DNA sequences in this sample. J is TRBJ2-7 and V is TRBV11-1; D is uncertain. The CDR3 length is 15 residues. Germline lookup yields CDR1 SGHAT and CDR2 FQDESV (reference sequence). The chain's CDR3 is CASSSGDIPSYEQYF. CDR3 DNA sequence: TGTGCCAGTAGCTCAGGCGACATCCCCTCCTACGAGCAGTACTTC.

V is TRBV7-2 and J is TRBJ2-7; no reliable D call. Germline loops: CDR1 SGHTA, CDR2 FQGNSA. The length of the CDR3 is 13 residues. V lost 5 bases and J 6 bases, leaving 14 bases between the germline ends. CDR3 sequence (DNA): TGTGCCAGCAGCCCGGACCGTACCCGCGAGCAGTACTTC. It is translated as CASSPDRTREQYF.